A selection of T cell receptor beta chains follows, all from one sample in a study of blood T cell repertoires in COVID-19. Data came from immunoSEQ multiplex PCR; TCRdb stores just in-frame clones and leaves some out. The data contain about 64,000 clones, approximately 90% of them singletons. Sequencing used PBMCs or T cells enriched from blood (not recorded which). These receptors were taken from a middle-aged woman who had recovered from COVID-19. Each CDR3 is given with its conserved first and last residue. A D gene is named only where the DNA matches it firmly. Rows may omit the clone size; those that give it use once, few, many or a size class.

V gene	clone size	D gene	J gene	CDR3 protein	CDR3 DNA
TRBV2	NA	NA	TRBJ2-1	CASTFNEQFF	TGTGCCAGCACCTTCAATGAGCAGTTCTTC
TRBV10-3	NA	NA	TRBJ2-7	CAISESLQGEQYF	TGTGCCATCAGTGAGTCCCTACAGGGCGAGCAGTACTTC
TRBV27	once	NA	TRBJ1-2	CASSLAGSYGYTF	TGTGCCAGCAGTTTAGCAGGGTCCTATGGCTACACCTTC
TRBV19	NA	TRBD1	TRBJ2-5	CASSPNRGDREKKTQYF	TGTGCCAGTAGTCCCAACCGTGGGGACAGGGAAAAAAAGACCCAGTACTTC
TRBV3-1/TRBV3-2	NA	NA	TRBJ2-1	CASSSTFNEQFF	TGTGCCAGCAGCTCAACTTTCAATGAGCAGTTCTTC
TRBV9	NA	TRBD2	TRBJ2-7	CASSPLAGRGEQYF	TGTGCCAGCAGCCCATTAGCGGGGCGGGGCGAGCAGTACTTC